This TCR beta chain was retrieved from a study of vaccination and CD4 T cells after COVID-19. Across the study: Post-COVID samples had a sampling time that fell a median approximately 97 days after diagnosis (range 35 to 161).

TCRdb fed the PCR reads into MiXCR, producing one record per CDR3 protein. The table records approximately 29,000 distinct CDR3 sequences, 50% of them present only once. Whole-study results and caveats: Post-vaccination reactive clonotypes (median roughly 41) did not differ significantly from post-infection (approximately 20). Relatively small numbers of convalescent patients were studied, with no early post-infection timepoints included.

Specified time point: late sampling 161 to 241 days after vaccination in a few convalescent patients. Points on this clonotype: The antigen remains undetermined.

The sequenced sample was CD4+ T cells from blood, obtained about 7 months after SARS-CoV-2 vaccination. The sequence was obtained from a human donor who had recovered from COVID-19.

CDR3 nucleotide sequence: TGTGCCAGCAGCGTTGACAGGGTAGGAACCTACGAGCAGTACTTC. It is translated as CASSVDRVGTYEQYF. This chain links TRBV4-2 with TRBJ2-7; 7 nucleotides align to TRBD1. Germline loops: CDR1 LGHNA, CDR2 YNFKEQ. The CDR3 extends over 15 amino acids. V gave up 5 bases and J gave up 2 bases; unmatched junction bases: 9.